This T cell receptor beta chain is from a study of T-cell memory formation after mild COVID-19. Whole-study context: Most TCR clusters belonged to a single donor.

Whole-study findings and limits: Clones contracting across day 15 to 85 had a balanced CD4/CD8 profile; later expanding clones leaned CD4+.

The table lists this clonotype with a few counts. Its target is not known. CDR3 size: 16 residues. J was trimmed by 0 bases and V by 5 bases; bases with no gene match: 6. Germline assignment: CDR1 SGHRS and CDR2 YFSETQ. TCRdb reprocessed the 5' RACE reads with MiXCR, giving one entry per CDR3 protein. The repertoire holds about 110,000 distinct CDR3 sequences, with more than 15% as singletons. The chain employs TRBV5-1 and TRBJ2-2, with 8 bases fitting TRBD1. The receptor's source is an adult woman who had mild COVID-19 (a few samples of this study predate the infection). Cell type and time point are not known. The source material was PBMCs or a T cell subset sorted from them (not recorded which). The CDR3 sequence is CASRLGDRTNTGELFF. CDR3 DNA: TGCGCCAGCAGACTCGGGGACAGGACGAACACCGGGGAGCTGTTTTTT.